This TCR beta chain came from a study of beta chain features in type 1 diabetes. In this sample, this clone turned up a few times. This CDR3 region has 15 residues. In germline, CDR1 is MNHNS, CDR2 SASEGT. With 2 bases removed from V and 3 bases from J, the gap between germline ends came to 11 bases. The isolated RNA, all of it, was reverse transcribed, so expressed TCRB transcripts were what got sequenced. Clones were read by immunoSEQ multiplex PCR, and TCRdb kept only the in-frame ones, dropping some. The sample shows 400,000 to 550,000 clones, about an eighth of them seen only once. Sequencing was done on a sample of naive CD4+ T cells from blood. The receptor was derived from a woman aged 18-29 years in good health. The V call is TRBV6-1, the J call TRBJ2-1; TRBD2 is a possible D gene (7 bases). The CDR3 DNA is TGTGCCAGCAGTGAAAGGGGGGGCCTCTACAATGAGCAGTTCTTC. Protein: CASSERGGLYNEQFF.